Presented here are 26 T cell receptor beta chains from one specimen sequenced in a study of shared clonotypes between healthy human individuals. Cells designated naive CD8 were CD45RO-negative and were positively selected for CCR7, with terminally differentiated effector memory CD45RA+ cells excluded. Measured with immunoSEQ multiplex PCR; TCRdb has only the in-frame clones, and not every one. Among roughly 570,000 clones listed, roughly 98% were seen once. Sequenced sample: naive CD8+ T cells sorted from blood. These receptors all come from a young man in good health.

V is TRBV7-6 and J is TRBJ2-1, with D maybe TRBD1 (6 bases). CDR1 SGHVS and CDR2 FNYEAQ come from the germline V gene. The V end was cut by 2 bases, the J end by 8 bases, with 16 bases between. This CDR3 contains 15 residues. CDR3 sequence (DNA): TGTGCCAGCAGCTTACTAGCAGGGGTTGTGGATGAGCAGTTCTTC. It is translated as CASSLLAGVVDEQFF.

The chain combines TRBV7-2 with TRBJ1-2; D call uncertain. This CDR3 is 12 amino acids long. CDR1 and CDR2 from the germline V gene are SGHTA and FQGNSA. The V end lost 6 bases, the J end lost 2 bases, and 7 bases lay between the germline ends. The CDR3 protein is CASRKGNYGYTF. Written as DNA, the CDR3 is TGTGCCAGCAGGAAGGGAAACTATGGCTACACCTTC.

This chain connects TRBV7-9 to TRBJ2-2; no reliable D call. The CDR3 is 12 residues long. V was clipped by 7 bases and J by 6 bases, with 9 bases between them. CDR1 SEHNR and CDR2 FQNEAQ come from the germline V gene (reference sequence). The CDR3: CASTPVAGELFF. CDR3 DNA: TGTGCCAGCACCCCCGTGGCCGGGGAGCTGTTTTTT.

The chain has TRBV7-6 and TRBJ2-2, with D possibly TRBD2 on 6 matching bases. V was trimmed by 8 bases and J by 2 bases, leaving 18 bases between them. Germline V gives CDR1 SGHVS, CDR2 FNYEAQ. The CDR3 loop spans 16 amino acids. The CDR3 DNA follows: TGTGCCAGCCTCGGGAGACCGGGACTTAACACCGGGGAGCTGTTTTTT. Protein product: CASLGRPGLNTGELFF.

This CDR3 is CASSFPREDPYNEQFF. The CDR3 region has the DNA TGTGCCAGCAGTTTCCCCCGGGAGGACCCCTACAATGAGCAGTTCTTC. This sequence joins TRBV28 and TRBJ2-1; the match to TRBD2 covers 7 bases. J lost 2 bases, V lost 3 bases, and 7 bases had no gene match. The germline V gene has CDR1 MDHEN and CDR2 SYDVKM. The CDR3 is 16 amino acids.

The chain links TRBV10-3 to TRBJ2-1, with TRBD1 matching 8 bases. CDR3 length equals 15 residues. Germline V CDR1 and CDR2: ENHRY, SYGVKD. Trimming removed 3 bases from V and 7 bases from J; junction bases left unmatched: 8. This CDR3 reads CAISDKGQGWNEQFF. The CDR3, as DNA: TGTGCCATCAGTGACAAAGGACAGGGTTGGAATGAGCAGTTCTTC.

The chain joins TRBV4-1 to TRBJ2-7, with D uncertain. CDR1 is MGHRA, CDR2 YSYEKL, per germline. The CDR3 totals 13 residues. Trimming pared 1 base from V and 2 bases from J, leaving 6 bases between. Written as DNA, the CDR3 is TGCGCCAGCAGCCAAGCCTCTGCCTACGAGCAGTACTTC. This sequence encodes CASSQASAYEQYF.

The chain recombines TRBV30 with TRBJ2-5, with D perhaps matching TRBD1 (6 bases). This CDR3 has 16 residues. The ends were cut back, 1 base at V and 3 bases at J, with 18 bases in the middle. From germline, CDR1 is GTSNPN and CDR2 SVGIG (reference sequence). CDR3 amino acids: CAWSASAGTPKETQYF. In DNA form, the CDR3 reads TGTGCCTGGAGTGCATCCGCCGGGACACCCAAAGAGACCCAGTACTTC.

V gene TRBV7-8 combines with J gene TRBJ1-5; the D is unclear. With 2 bases removed from V and 5 bases from J, the gap between germline ends came to 13 bases. The CDR3 totals 15 residues. The germline gives CDR1 SGHVS, CDR2 FQNEAQ. The CDR3 protein is CASSLLQVPDQPQHF. DNA for the CDR3: TGTGCCAGCAGCTTACTCCAGGTCCCAGATCAGCCCCAGCATTTT.

As concerns this clone: Other DNA variants within this sample encode the same CDR3. The chain links TRBV7-6 to TRBJ2-3; D unclear. There are 12 residues in the CDR3. The V gene's germline CDR1 is SGHVS and CDR2 FNYEAQ. The germline V and J ends were trimmed by 5 bases and 0 bases, with 3 bases remaining between them. For the CDR3, the DNA is TGTGCCAGCAGCCCTAGCACAGATACGCAGTATTTT. This encodes CASSPSTDTQYF.

V gene TRBV5-6 combines with J gene TRBJ2-6, with D hard to call. Germline CDR1 is SGHDT and CDR2 is YYEEEE. V gave up 7 bases and J gave up 5 bases, with 13 bases separating them. This CDR3 contains 14 residues. CDR3 nucleotide sequence: TGTGCCAGCCTGTCACAAAGTCGGGCCAACGTCCTGACTTTC. Its translation is CASLSQSRANVLTF.

V usage is TRBV10-1 and J usage is TRBJ2-3, with a possible D match to TRBD2 (5 bases). Per germline, CDR1 WNHNN and CDR2 SYGVQD (reference sequence). CDR3 length equals 16 residues. V shed 0 bases and J shed 6 bases, with 16 bases lying between them. CDR3 coding DNA: TGCGCCAGCAGTGAGTCGGAGGAAAGGTTGGACGATACGCAGTATTTT. It yields the protein CASSESEERLDDTQYF.

This CDR3 reads CASSMLAGEGETQYF. CDR3 nucleotides: TGTGCCAGCAGTATGCTAGCGGGAGAGGGGGAGACCCAGTACTTC. The chain employs TRBV6-5 and TRBJ2-5, with 10 bases that match TRBD2. The germline V gene has CDR1 MNHEY and CDR2 SVGAGI. There are 15 residues in the CDR3. Trimming took 5 bases from V and 5 from J; bases not matched to a gene: 8.

This chain uses TRBV4-3 with TRBJ2-3, with 11 bases identical to TRBD2. Germline V gene lookup returns CDR1 LGHNA and CDR2 YSLEER. The CDR3 consists of 16 residues. V was clipped by 1 base and J by 5 bases; unmatched bases: 5. In DNA, the CDR3 is TGCGCCAGCAGCCAAGTCCGGACTAGCGGGTTAGATACGCAGTATTTT. It codes for CASSQVRTSGLDTQYF.

The gene calls are TRBV10-3 and TRBJ2-1; the D is unclear. The V gene's germline CDR1 is ENHRY and CDR2 SYGVKD. The germline V and J ends were trimmed by 3 bases and 2 bases, with 11 bases remaining between them. The CDR3 length is 15 residues. The CDR3 is CAISDGRSTYNEQFF. CDR3 nucleotide sequence: TGTGCCATCAGTGATGGGCGTTCAACCTACAATGAGCAGTTCTTC.

This clone was counted once. The chain has TRBV12-5 and TRBJ2-1; D is unresolved. Looked up from germline, CDR1 is LGHNT and CDR2 is FRNRAP. The CDR3 length is 12 residues. V was cut by 3 bases and J by 6 bases, with 6 bases left in between. CDR3 sequence: CASGFSFNEQFF. The CDR3 DNA reads TGTGCTAGTGGTTTTAGTTTCAATGAGCAGTTCTTC.

The CDR3 nucleotides are TGTGCCAGCAGTCCCGCTTCTGGGGCCAACGTCCTGACTTTC. Amino acids: CASSPASGANVLTF. J is TRBJ2-6 and V is TRBV6-6; D is uncertain. CDR3 size: 14 residues. V was clipped by 5 bases and J by 1 base, with 6 bases between them. From germline, CDR1 is MNHNY and CDR2 SVGAGI (reference sequence).

The rearrangement joins TRBV7-9 to TRBJ2-5; no clear D gene. Germline assignment: CDR1 SEHNR and CDR2 FQNEAQ (reference sequence). This CDR3 contains 14 residues. The V end was cut by 1 base, the J end by 5 bases, with 11 bases between. CDR3 in amino acids: CASSLVSSVETQYF. CDR3 DNA sequence: TGTGCCAGCAGCTTAGTCTCCAGCGTGGAGACCCAGTACTTC.

The J gene is TRBJ2-7, the V gene TRBV4-1; D possibly corresponds to TRBD1 (5 bases). The CDR3 contains 14 residues. Germline V CDR1 and CDR2: MGHRA, YSYEKL. Trimming left V 1 base short and J 4 bases short, with 11 bases between. CDR3 DNA sequence: TGCGCCAGCAGCCAAGGAGACAGTGGATACGAGCAGTACTTC. It specifies CASSQGDSGYEQYF.

The chain combines TRBV27 with TRBJ2-7; D is ambiguous. CDR3 length: 11 amino acids. CDR1 MNHEY and CDR2 SMNVEV come from the germline V gene (reference sequence). The V and J ends lost 5 bases and 5 bases respectively, with 7 bases between them. CDR3 amino acids: CASSGTDEQYF. The CDR3 DNA reads TGTGCCAGCAGTGGTACGGACGAGCAGTACTTC.

V and J are TRBV7-9 and TRBJ2-1; 9 bases line up with TRBD2. The length of the CDR3 is 17 residues. The trim removed 2 bases at V and 6 bases at J, leaving 11 bases unmatched. CDR1 is SEHNR, CDR2 FQNEAQ, per germline (reference sequence). CDR3 bases: TGTGCCAGCAGCTTATCGGCTAGCGGGATAGGGGTCAATGAGCAGTTCTTC. It yields the protein CASSLSASGIGVNEQFF.

This chain connects TRBV28 to TRBJ1-1, with a possible D match to TRBD1 (5 bases). Trimming removed 4 bases at V and 2 bases at J, with 11 bases between. Germline V gene sequence: CDR1 MDHEN, CDR2 SYDVKM. The CDR3 is made up of 14 amino acids. The CDR3 DNA reads TGTGCCAGCAGTTGGGACTCTCTAAACACTGAAGCTTTCTTT. It is translated as CASSWDSLNTEAFF. The entire variable domain, with the rest obtained from reference TRBV28 and TRBJ1-1, is as follows: DVKVTQSSRYLVKRTGEKVFLECVQDMDHENMFWYRQDPGLGLRLIYFSYDVKMKEKGDIPEGYSVSREKKERFSLILESASTNQTSMYLCASSWDSLNTEAFFGQGTRLTVV.

This clone was counted once. This chain joins TRBV11-2 and TRBJ2-3; 11 nucleotides match TRBD2. The CDR3 extends over 19 amino acids. After removal of 1 base from V and 2 bases from J, the junction contained 11 bases not matched to a gene. CDR1 SGHAT and CDR2 FQNNGV come from the germline V gene. In nucleotides, the CDR3 is TGTGCCAGCAGCTTAGGACGGTTGGGGACTAGCGGATACACAGATACGCAGTATTTT. Protein sequence: CASSLGRLGTSGYTDTQYF.

The chain links TRBV7-2 to TRBJ2-7; a weak D match, TRBD2 (6 bases). Germline V gene data show CDR1 as SGHTA and CDR2 as FQGNSA. V lost 4 bases to trimming and J lost 3 bases, with 13 bases between them. This CDR3 comprises 14 residues. The CDR3 loop is CASSSPPGDYEQYF. CDR3 bases: TGTGCCAGCAGCTCCCCCCCGGGAGACTACGAGCAGTACTTC.

Comments on this clone: At the DNA level, this CDR3 is encoded by other sequences in the same sample as well. The chain has TRBV27 and TRBJ2-7, with D possibly TRBD2 on 5 matching bases. The V gene lost 3 bases and the J gene lost 4 bases, with 10 bases spanning the gap. Germline values: CDR1 MNHEY, CDR2 SMNVEV (reference sequence). This CDR3 contains 13 residues. CDR3 sequence (DNA): TGTGCCAGCAGTTTGAGAGAGGGTTACGAGCAGTACTTC. Protein: CASSLREGYEQYF.

The V and J genes are TRBV5-1 and TRBJ2-5; 9 nucleotides align to TRBD2. CDR1 SGHRS and CDR2 YFSETQ come from the germline V gene. With 0 bases clipped from V and 4 bases from J, the junction kept 10 bases outside the gene matches. CDR3 length: 17 residues. CDR3 DNA: TGCGCCAGCAGCTTGGGCGGTAGCGGGAGTTTTGGAGAGACCCAGTACTTC. Its protein product is CASSLGGSGSFGETQYF.